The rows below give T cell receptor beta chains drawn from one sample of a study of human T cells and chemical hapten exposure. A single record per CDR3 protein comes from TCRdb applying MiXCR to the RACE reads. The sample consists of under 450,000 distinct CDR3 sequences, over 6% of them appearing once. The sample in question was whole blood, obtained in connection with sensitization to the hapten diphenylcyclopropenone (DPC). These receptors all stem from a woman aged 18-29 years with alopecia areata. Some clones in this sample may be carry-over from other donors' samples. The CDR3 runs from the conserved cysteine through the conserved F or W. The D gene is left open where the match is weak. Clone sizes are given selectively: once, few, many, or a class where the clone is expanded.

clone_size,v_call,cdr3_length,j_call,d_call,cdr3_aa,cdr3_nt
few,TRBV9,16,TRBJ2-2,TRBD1,CASSVDRGLNTGELFF,TGTGCCAGCAGCGTAGACAGGGGCCTGAACACCGGGGAGCTGTTTTTT
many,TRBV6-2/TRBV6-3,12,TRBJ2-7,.,CASGRGPYEQYF,TGTGCCAGCGGCCGCGGTCCCTACGAGCAGTACTTC
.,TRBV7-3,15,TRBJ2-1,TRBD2,CASSVTSVRYNEQFF,TGTGCCAGCAGTGTTACTAGCGTCAGATACAATGAGCAGTTCTTC
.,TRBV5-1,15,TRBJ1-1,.,CASRAATGLNTEAFF,TGCGCCAGCAGAGCCGCGACCGGACTGAACACTGAAGCTTTCTTT
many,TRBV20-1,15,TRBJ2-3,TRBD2,CSARWTSGGQGTQYF,TGCAGTGCTAGATGGACTAGCGGGGGGCAAGGTACGCAGTATTTT
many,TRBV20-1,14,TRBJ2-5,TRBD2,CSASYSGGPETQYF,TGCAGTGCTAGCTATAGCGGGGGGCCCGAGACCCAGTACTTC
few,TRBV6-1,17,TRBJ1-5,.,CASRGSKYRMSNQPQHF,TGTGCCAGCAGAGGTAGTAAATATAGAATGAGCAATCAGCCCCAGCATTTT
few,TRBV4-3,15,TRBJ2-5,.,CASSQDEGYQETQYF,TGCGCCAGCAGCCAAGATGAGGGTTACCAAGAGACCCAGTACTTC
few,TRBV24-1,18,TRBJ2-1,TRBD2,CATSGDTSGGSTSNEQFF,TGTGCCACCAGTGGCGATACTAGCGGGGGTAGCACCTCCAATGAGCAGTTCTTC
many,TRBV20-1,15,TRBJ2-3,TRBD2,CSAPLAGGNTDTQYF,TGCAGTGCTCCCCTAGCGGGGGGGAACACAGATACGCAGTATTTT
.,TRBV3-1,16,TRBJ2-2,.,CASSQDPDSSGGELFF,TGTGCCAGCAGCCAAGATCCGGATAGCTCGGGCGGGGAGCTGTTTTTT
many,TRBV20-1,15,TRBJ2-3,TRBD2,CSARVSSGGAGTQYF,TGCAGTGCTAGAGTATCTAGCGGGGGGGCCGGTACGCAGTATTTT
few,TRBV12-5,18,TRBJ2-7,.,CASGTSPVAAARSYEQYF,TGTGCTAGTGGTACTTCACCGGTGGCGGCAGCGCGGTCCTACGAGCAGTACTTC
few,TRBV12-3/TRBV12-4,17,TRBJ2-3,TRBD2,CASCLPLGLAGTDTQYF,TGTGCCAGCTGCTTACCCCTGGGACTAGCGGGCACAGATACGCAGTATTTT
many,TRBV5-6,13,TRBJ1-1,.,CASSVTWNTEAFF,TGTGCCAGCAGCGTTACTTGGAACACTGAAGCTTTCTTT
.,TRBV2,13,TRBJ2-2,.,CASSGQYPGELFF,TGTGCCAGCAGTGGGCAATATCCCGGGGAGCTGTTTTTT
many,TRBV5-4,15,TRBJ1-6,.,CASSWVQGAVSPLHF,TGTGCCAGCAGCTGGGTACAGGGTGCCGTTTCACCCCTCCACTTT
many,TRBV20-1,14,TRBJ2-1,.,CSASEGRSYNEQFF,TGCAGTGCTAGCGAGGGCCGCTCCTACAATGAGCAGTTCTTC
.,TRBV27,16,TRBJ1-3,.,CASGDRGALPGNTIYF,TGTGCCAGCGGAGACCGGGGGGCTCTCCCTGGAAACACCATATATTTT
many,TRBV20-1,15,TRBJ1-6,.,CSVKNTLPYNSPLHF,TGCAGTGTTAAGAACACCTTACCCTATAATTCACCCCTCCACTTT
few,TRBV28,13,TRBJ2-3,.,CASSLSRTAGTYF,TGTGCCAGCAGTTTATCGCGGACGGCTGGGACGTATTTT
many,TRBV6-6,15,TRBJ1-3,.,CASSYSGSSGNTIYF,TGTGCCAGCAGTTATTCAGGTAGCTCTGGAAACACCATATATTTT
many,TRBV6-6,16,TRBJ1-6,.,CASSSLSLRERSPLHF,TGTGCCAGCAGTTCTCTTTCCCTGAGGGAACGTTCACCCCTCCACTTT
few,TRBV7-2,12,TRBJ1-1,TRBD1,CASSLRTGHAFF,TGTGCCAGCAGCTTACGGACAGGGCACGCTTTCTTT
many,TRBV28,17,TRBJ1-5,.,CASNYQILRERDQPQHF,TGTGCCAGCAACTACCAAATACTCAGGGAAAGGGATCAGCCCCAGCATTTT
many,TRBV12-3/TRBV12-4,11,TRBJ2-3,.,CASTSADTQYF,TGTGCCAGCACCAGCGCAGATACGCAGTATTTT
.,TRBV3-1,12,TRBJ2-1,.,CASSRGRVEQFF,TGTGCCAGCAGTCGGGGACGGGTTGAGCAGTTCTTC
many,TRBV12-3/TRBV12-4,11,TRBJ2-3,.,CASSFKDTQYF,TGTGCCAGCAGTTTCAAAGATACGCAGTATTTT
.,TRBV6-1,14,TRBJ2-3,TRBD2,CASLAGGPTDTQYF,TGTGCCAGCCTAGCGGGGGGGCCTACAGATACGCAGTATTTT
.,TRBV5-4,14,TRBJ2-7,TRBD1,CASSERQGAHEQYF,TGTGCCAGCAGCGAAAGACAGGGGGCGCACGAGCAGTACTTC
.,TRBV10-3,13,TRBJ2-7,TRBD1,CAISEADRGEQYF,TGTGCCATCAGTGAGGCGGACAGGGGCGAGCAGTACTTC
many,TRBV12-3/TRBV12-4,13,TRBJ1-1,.,CASSFVGGTEAFF,TGTGCCAGCAGTTTCGTCGGGGGCACTGAAGCTTTCTTT